This T cell receptor (beta chain) was identified in a study of T cell changes during pregnancy in multiple sclerosis. Method: immunoSEQ multiplex PCR; TCRdb's copy keeps in-frame clones and lacks some. In the table there are tens of thousands of clones, 85% to 90% of which are singletons. This clone appeared a few times. V was cut by 0 bases and J by 8 bases, with 10 bases left in between. This CDR3 has 12 residues. Germline-derived CDR1 and CDR2 are GTSNPN and SVGIG (reference sequence). V is TRBV30 and J is TRBJ1-1; D not resolved. This sequence was found in a female donor with multiple sclerosis, enrolled in a pregnancy study. The sample in question was CD4+ T cells from peripheral blood mononuclear cells, obtained in the first trimester of pregnancy. The DNA for the CDR3 is TGTGCCTGGAGTGTACTGAGCGGAGAAGCTTTCTTT. It codes for CAWSVLSGEAFF.